The clone carrying this TCR beta chain was detected only a few times. The antigen is not known. As for time point: pre-sensitization, week 0. The treatment is: therapeutic diphenylcyclopropenone sensitization with weekly scalp DPC. Drawing of blood took place ahead of applying each patch test. From whole blood left unfractionated, total RNA was extracted. This entry is derived from a study of human T cells and chemical hapten exposure. Study results and caveats: Donors had alopecia, so their immune response may differ from healthy people's.

Unique molecular identifiers were attached to individual cDNA molecules during library preparation. TCRdb passed the RACE reads through MiXCR, listing each CDR3 protein once. The repertoire holds fewer than 60,000 distinct CDR3 sequences, with 11% as singletons. The CDR3 is 16 residues long. The germline CDR1 and CDR2 sequences are LGHDT and YNNKEL (reference sequence). V shed 4 bases, J shed 2 bases, and the junction held 3 bases outside the gene matches. This chain links TRBV3-1 with TRBJ2-3, with TRBD2 matching 13 bases. The sequence was collected from a middle-aged woman with alopecia areata. Some clones in this sample may be carry-over from other donors' samples. The material was whole blood, obtained in connection with sensitization to the hapten diphenylcyclopropenone (DPC). The CDR3 loop reads CASSLLAGGFTDTQYF. CDR3 nucleotides: TGTGCCAGCAGCCTACTAGCGGGAGGGTTCACAGATACGCAGTATTTT.